Presented here are 27 T cell receptor beta chains from one specimen sequenced in a study of brain T cells in children with intractable seizures. Time point of the sample: blood from clinic visit 5 months post-surgery; TSC patient then seizure free. The method was immunoSEQ multiplex PCR; TCRdb's version includes in-frame clones alone and lacks a portion of them. Here the sample spans 300,000 to 400,000 clones, about 93% being singletons. The specimen was peripheral blood, collected less than 6 months after surgery. These receptors all come from a boy under three years old with tuberous sclerosis and intractable seizures.

The V call is TRBV24-1, the J call TRBJ2-5; possibly TRBD1 for D (5 bases). This CDR3 has 15 residues. Germline V gene sequence: CDR1 KGHDR, CDR2 SFDVKD. V lost 4 bases to trimming and J lost 2 bases, with 13 bases between them. The CDR3 here is CATSDPRQFQETQYF. The CDR3 nucleotides are TGTGCCACCAGTGACCCTAGACAGTTTCAAGAGACCCAGTACTTC.

This chain uses TRBV28 with TRBJ2-3; no reliable D call. The germline V gene has CDR1 MDHEN and CDR2 SYDVKM. Trimming stripped 1 base from V and 0 bases from J, with 8 bases between. This CDR3 is built from 15 residues. The CDR3 spells CASSLSDYSTDTQYF. In nucleotides, the CDR3 is TGTGCCAGCAGTTTATCCGATTATAGCACAGATACGCAGTATTTT.

V usage is TRBV5-4 and J usage is TRBJ2-3; 8 bases match TRBD1. Germline loops: CDR1 SGHNT, CDR2 YYREEE (reference sequence). The CDR3 spans 16 residues. With 4 bases clipped from V and 2 bases from J, the junction kept 9 bases outside the gene matches. The CDR3 spells CASSGGQGAATDTQYF. The DNA of the CDR3 is TGTGCCAGCAGCGGGGGGCAGGGGGCGGCCACAGATACGCAGTATTTT.

The V and J genes are TRBV7-9 and TRBJ1-4, with D unresolved. V was trimmed by 0 bases and J by 5 bases, leaving 7 bases between them. The CDR3 covers 14 residues. Germline assignment: CDR1 SEHNR and CDR2 FQNEAQ (reference sequence). The CDR3 sequence is CASSLAQTNEKLFF. DNA for the CDR3: TGTGCCAGCAGCTTAGCCCAGACGAATGAAAAACTGTTTTTT.

The chain couples TRBV9 to TRBJ1-1, with 8 positions matching TRBD1. The trim removed 0 bases at V and 10 bases at J, leaving 8 bases unmatched. In germline, CDR1 is SGDLS, CDR2 YYNGEE. The CDR3 totals 14 residues. The CDR3 loop reads CASSVDRQDRVAFF. The CDR3 nucleotides read TGTGCCAGCAGCGTAGACCGACAGGACAGGGTAGCTTTCTTT.

The V call is TRBV5-4, the J call TRBJ1-2; a weak D match, TRBD1 (5 bases). V lost 2 bases and J 6 bases, leaving 17 bases between the germline ends. Germline values: CDR1 SGHNT, CDR2 YYREEE (reference sequence). The CDR3 runs to 15 residues. This chain's CDR3 is CASSFRQKTPNGYTF. The CDR3 DNA sequence: TGTGCCAGCAGCTTCCGACAGAAAACTCCCAATGGCTACACCTTC.

The chain uses TRBV29-1 and TRBJ2-7; 7 bases match TRBD2. This CDR3 region has 13 residues. In germline, CDR1 is SQVTM, CDR2 ANQGSEA. V lost 5 bases, J lost 4 bases, and 8 bases stayed unmatched. CDR3 bases: TGCAGCGTTTTTCTCGCGGGGGAGTACGAGCAGTACTTC. Translating gives CSVFLAGEYEQYF.

The chain has TRBV27 and TRBJ2-7; 10 bases match TRBD2. The V gene's germline CDR1 is MNHEY and CDR2 SMNVEV (reference sequence). J was trimmed by 3 bases and V by 6 bases; bases with no gene match: 5. This CDR3 has 14 amino acids. CDR3 sequence: CASRPSGSYYEQYF. The CDR3, as DNA: TGTGCCAGCAGACCTAGCGGGAGTTACTACGAGCAGTACTTC.

The gene calls are TRBV27 and TRBJ1-5; D is unclear. Germline CDR1 reads MNHEY; CDR2 reads SMNVEV (reference sequence). The CDR3 length is 17 residues. Trimming took 6 bases from V and 1 from J, leaving 19 bases between them. The CDR3 coding sequence is TGTGCCAGCAGCCCCCAAGAAGGTGGAAGGAGCAATCAGCCCCAGCATTTT. It yields the protein CASSPQEGGRSNQPQHF.

This chain connects TRBV9 to TRBJ2-1; tentative D call: TRBD2 (6 bases). V lost 1 base and J 3 bases, leaving 17 bases between the germline ends. CDR1 SGDLS and CDR2 YYNGEE come from the germline V gene. The CDR3 loop spans 17 amino acids. CDR3 sequence (DNA): TGTGCCAGCAGCGTAACGACTGGGCGGGGAATCTACAATGAGCAGTTCTTC. This gives the protein CASSVTTGRGIYNEQFF.

This chain connects TRBV27 to TRBJ1-1, with a tentative D call TRBD1 (5 bases). Per the germline V gene, CDR1 is MNHEY and CDR2 is SMNVEV (reference sequence). V was pared by 2 bases and J by 0 bases, with 13 bases between. The CDR3 extends over 16 amino acids. For the CDR3, the DNA is TGTGCCAGCAGTTTAACAGGAGGGTCCCTGAACACTGAAGCTTTCTTT. Its translation: CASSLTGGSLNTEAFF.

V gene TRBV5-4 combines with J gene TRBJ1-3; D is undetermined. The CDR3 runs to 13 residues. Trimming took 4 bases from V and 8 from J, leaving 13 bases between them. Germline V gene sequence: CDR1 SGHNT, CDR2 YYREEE (reference sequence). Here the CDR3 DNA reads TGTGCCAGCAGCGACCCGAACGAGGACACCATATATTTT. Translation gives CASSDPNEDTIYF.

About this clone: The same CDR3 is also encoded by other DNA sequences in this sample. The chain joins TRBV18 to TRBJ2-3, with D uncertain. V was clipped by 3 bases and J by 0 bases, with 1 base between them. This CDR3 is 12 amino acids long. CDR1 and CDR2 from the germline V gene are KGHSH and LQKENI. The CDR3 reads CASSPSTDTQYF. The DNA for the CDR3 is TGTGCCAGCTCACCCAGCACAGATACGCAGTATTTT.

The chain is built from TRBV28 and TRBJ1-2; D is perhaps TRBD1 (6 bases). Germline V lookup: CDR1 MDHEN, CDR2 SYDVKM. This CDR3 has 13 residues. The V and J ends lost 2 bases and 6 bases respectively, with 10 bases between them. CDR3 amino acids: CASSLLGGHGYTF. The CDR3 DNA is TGTGCCAGCAGTTTACTCGGGGGCCATGGCTACACCTTC.

V is TRBV27 and J is TRBJ2-7; D possibly corresponds to TRBD1 (5 bases). This CDR3 has 17 residues. Germline V gives CDR1 MNHEY, CDR2 SMNVEV (reference sequence). V was clipped by 5 bases and J by 2 bases, with 22 bases between them. As DNA, the CDR3 is TGTGCCAGCAGTCCTACGCTTTTTCGCAGGGAAACCTACGAGCAGTACTTC. As protein: CASSPTLFRRETYEQYF.

The chain has TRBV10-3 and TRBJ2-2; the D gene could be TRBD1 or TRBD2 (5 bases each). Germline CDR1 reads ENHRY; CDR2 reads SYGVKD. V shed 2 bases and J shed 1 base, with 8 bases lying between them. CDR3 length: 15 amino acids. As DNA, the CDR3 is TGTGCCATCAGTGAGGGGACCGTGAACACCGGGGAGCTGTTTTTT. Its protein product is CAISEGTVNTGELFF.

V gene TRBV7-9 combines with J gene TRBJ1-4; no clear D gene. The length of the CDR3 is 15 residues. Trimming shortened V by 5 bases and J by 8 bases, and 18 bases separated the two germline ends. Germline V gene sequence: CDR1 SEHNR, CDR2 FQNEAQ (reference sequence). The CDR3 reads CASSGLDEVREKLFF. CDR3 in DNA: TGTGCCAGCAGCGGCTTGGACGAGGTACGAGAAAAACTGTTTTTT.

The chain joins TRBV6-5 to TRBJ1-2, with 8 positions matching TRBD1. The germline gives CDR1 MNHEY, CDR2 SVGAGI. Trimming removed 3 bases from V and 0 bases from J; junction bases left unmatched: 6. The CDR3 length is 16 residues. The CDR3 nucleotides are TGTGCCAGCAGTTATGACAGGGGAATTTCTAACTATGGCTACACCTTC. Residues: CASSYDRGISNYGYTF.

The V gene is TRBV5-4, the J gene TRBJ2-1, with a weak D call TRBD2 (5 bases). The CDR3 runs to 12 residues. Germline V gene data show CDR1 as SGHNT and CDR2 as YYREEE (reference sequence). V was cut by 4 bases and J by 8 bases, with 10 bases left in between. For the CDR3, the DNA is TGTGCCAGCAGCCGGGATCTGTATGAGCAGTTCTTC. It is translated as CASSRDLYEQFF.

The chain employs TRBV19 and TRBJ1-1; 8 bases map to TRBD1. The V gene end was trimmed by 7 bases and the J gene end by 0 bases; junction bases not matched to a gene: 7. CDR3 length: 15 amino acids. The germline CDR1 and CDR2 sequences are LNHDA and SQIVND (reference sequence). CDR3 residues: CASKSQGALNTEAFF. The CDR3 DNA reads as TGTGCCAGTAAATCCCAGGGGGCCTTGAACACTGAAGCTTTCTTT. Complete variable domain (other parts from reference TRBV19 and TRBJ1-1): DGGITQSPKYLFRKEGQNVTLSCEQNLNHDAMYWYRQDPGQGLRLIYYSQIVNDFQKGDIAEGYSVSREKKESFPLTVTSAQKNPTAFYLCASKSQGALNTEAFFGQGTRLTVV.

The chain combines TRBV12-3 or TRBV12-4 with TRBJ2-1, with 7 bases lining up with TRBD2. CDR3 length equals 11 residues. J gave up 13 bases and V 4 bases, and 4 bases lay outside the gene matches. The chain's CDR3 is CASSYGGGQFF. The CDR3 coding sequence is TGTGCCAGCAGTTATGGGGGGGGTCAGTTCTTC.

The chain combines TRBV29-1 with TRBJ1-4; no definite D call. Germline lookup yields CDR1 SQVTM and CDR2 ANQGSEA. The CDR3 spans 13 residues. Trimming pared 6 bases from V and 8 bases from J, leaving 16 bases between. The CDR3: CSVRPWADEKLFF. Written as DNA, the CDR3 is TGCAGCGTCCGACCCTGGGCAGACGAAAAACTGTTTTTT.

This clone was counted once. The V and J genes are TRBV30 and TRBJ2-4; D is uncertain. The CDR3 has 12 amino acids. Deletions cut 5 bases from V and 1 base from J, with 6 bases between. Germline V gives CDR1 GTSNPN, CDR2 SVGIG (reference sequence). CDR3 in DNA: TGTGCCTGGGACTTTGCCAAAAACATTCAGTACTTC. Its translation is CAWDFAKNIQYF.

The gene calls are TRBV5-4 and TRBJ2-7, with D unresolved. CDR3 length equals 12 residues. Trimming cost V 0 bases and J 6 bases, with 7 bases left between them. The germline CDR1 and CDR2 sequences are SGHNT and YYREEE (reference sequence). The CDR3 reads CASSLDHLEQYF. DNA for the CDR3: TGTGCCAGCAGCTTGGACCACCTCGAGCAGTACTTC.

The CDR3 nucleotides read TGCGCCAGCAGCCCCTGGACGCAAGCCTACAATGAGCAGTTCTTC. It translates to CASSPWTQAYNEQFF. V gene TRBV5-1 combines with J gene TRBJ2-1; no clear D. Trimming stripped 4 bases from V and 2 bases from J, with 13 bases between. This CDR3 region has 15 residues. Per the germline V gene, CDR1 is SGHRS and CDR2 is YFSETQ.

V and J are TRBV7-8 and TRBJ2-7; TRBD1 agrees at 11 bases. The germline V gene has CDR1 SGHVS and CDR2 FQNEAQ. Trimming took 4 bases from V and 5 from J; bases not matched to a gene: 7. The CDR3 has 15 residues. CDR3 protein: CASSWYRDRGDEQYF. DNA for the CDR3: TGTGCCAGCAGCTGGTACCGGGACAGGGGGGACGAGCAGTACTTC.

The CDR3 sequence is CASSPWDGYEQYF. The CDR3 DNA reads as TGTGCCAGCAGCCCTTGGGACGGCTACGAGCAGTACTTC. The gene calls are TRBV2 and TRBJ2-7; TRBD1 or TRBD2 may be the D gene (5 bases each). V dropped 6 bases and J dropped 3 bases, with 12 bases sitting between them. This CDR3 contains 13 residues. Germline V gives CDR1 SNHLY, CDR2 FYNNEI.